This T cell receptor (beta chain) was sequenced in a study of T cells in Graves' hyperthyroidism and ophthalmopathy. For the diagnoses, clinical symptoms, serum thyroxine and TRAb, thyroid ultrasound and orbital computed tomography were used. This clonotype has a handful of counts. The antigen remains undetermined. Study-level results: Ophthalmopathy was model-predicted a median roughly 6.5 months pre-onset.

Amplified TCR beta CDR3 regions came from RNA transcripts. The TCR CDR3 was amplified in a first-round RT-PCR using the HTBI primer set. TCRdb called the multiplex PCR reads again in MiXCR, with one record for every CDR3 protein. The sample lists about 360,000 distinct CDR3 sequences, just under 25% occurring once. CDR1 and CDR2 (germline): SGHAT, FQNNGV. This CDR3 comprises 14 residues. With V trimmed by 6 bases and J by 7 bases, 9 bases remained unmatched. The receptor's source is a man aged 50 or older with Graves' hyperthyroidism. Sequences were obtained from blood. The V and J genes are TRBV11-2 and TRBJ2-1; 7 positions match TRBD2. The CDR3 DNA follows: TGTGCCAGCAGTCGTAGCGGGTGGGAGAATGAGCAGTTCTTC. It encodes CASSRSGWENEQFF. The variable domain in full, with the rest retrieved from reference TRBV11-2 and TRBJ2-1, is EAGVAQSPRYKIIEKRQSVAFWCNPISGHATLYWYQQILGQGPKLLIQFQNNGVVDDSQLPKDRFSAERLKGVDSTLKIQPAKLEDSAVYLCASSRSGWENEQFFGPGTRLTVL.